This entry describes one T cell receptor (beta chain). Germline CDR1 is SGDLS and CDR2 is YYNGEE. V lost 4 bases and J 5 bases, leaving 21 bases between the germline ends. There are 16 residues in the CDR3. This sample is drawn from a study of blood T cell repertoires in COVID-19. Study-wide context: PBMCs, B-cell-depleted T cells, or T cells provided the cDNA or gDNA that made up the material.

Here immunoSEQ multiplex PCR was the method, and the copy in TCRdb shows in-frame clones only, minus some. Here the sample spans hundreds of thousands of clones, roughly nine tenths being singletons. Sequenced: PBMCs or T cells enriched from blood (not recorded which). The receptor was isolated from a man between 18 and 35 years old who had recovered from COVID-19. This chain joins TRBV9 and TRBJ2-5, with D tentatively TRBD2 (7 bases). The CDR3 nucleotides read TGTGCCAGCAGCCCTATGGGAGGGGGGACGAGGGAGACCCAGTACTTC. Amino acids: CASSPMGGGTRETQYF.